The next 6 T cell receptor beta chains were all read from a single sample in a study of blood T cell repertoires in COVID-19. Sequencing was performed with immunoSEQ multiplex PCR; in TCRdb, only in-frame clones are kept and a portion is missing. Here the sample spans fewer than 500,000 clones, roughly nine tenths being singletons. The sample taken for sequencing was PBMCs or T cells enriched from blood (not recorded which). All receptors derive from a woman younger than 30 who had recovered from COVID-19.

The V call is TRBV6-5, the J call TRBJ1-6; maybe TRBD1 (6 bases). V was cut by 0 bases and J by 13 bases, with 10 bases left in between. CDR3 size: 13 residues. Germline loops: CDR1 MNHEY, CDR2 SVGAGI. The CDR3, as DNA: TGTGCCAGCAGTTACTCGAACCAGGGGCCCCTCCACTTT. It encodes CASSYSNQGPLHF.

Here the CDR3 reads CASGLRTGLGGNQPQHF. The CDR3 DNA reads as TGTGCTAGTGGTTTGAGGACAGGGCTCGGGGGCAATCAGCCCCAGCATTTT. The gene calls are TRBV12-5 and TRBJ1-5; TRBD1 aligns across 8 bases. V dropped 2 bases and J dropped 2; count of bases not matched to a gene: 8. The germline gives CDR1 LGHNT, CDR2 FRNRAP. This CDR3 comprises 17 residues.

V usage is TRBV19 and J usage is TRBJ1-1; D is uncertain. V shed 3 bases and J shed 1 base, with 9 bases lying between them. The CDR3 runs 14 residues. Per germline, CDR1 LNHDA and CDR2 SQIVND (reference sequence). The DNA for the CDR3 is TGTGCCAGTAGTATGATCGGGGAGAACACTGAAGCTTTCTTT. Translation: CASSMIGENTEAFF.

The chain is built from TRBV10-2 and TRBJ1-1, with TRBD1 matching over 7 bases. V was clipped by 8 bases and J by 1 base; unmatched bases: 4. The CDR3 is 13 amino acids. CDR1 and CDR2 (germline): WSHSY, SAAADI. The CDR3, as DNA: TGCGCCAGCTCGGGACAGCCGAACACTGAAGCTTTCTTT. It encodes CASSGQPNTEAFF.

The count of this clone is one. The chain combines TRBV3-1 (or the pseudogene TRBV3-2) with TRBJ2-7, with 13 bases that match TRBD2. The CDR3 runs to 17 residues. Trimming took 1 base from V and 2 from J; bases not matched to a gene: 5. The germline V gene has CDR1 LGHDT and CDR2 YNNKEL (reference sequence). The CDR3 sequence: CASSQGTSGGEAYEQYF. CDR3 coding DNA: TGTGCCAGCAGCCAAGGGACTAGCGGGGGCGAAGCCTACGAGCAGTACTTC.

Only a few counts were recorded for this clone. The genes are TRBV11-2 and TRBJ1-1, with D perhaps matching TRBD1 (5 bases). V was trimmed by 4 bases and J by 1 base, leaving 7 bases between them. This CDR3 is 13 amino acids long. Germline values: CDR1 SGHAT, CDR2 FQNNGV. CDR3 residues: CASSSQGNTEAFF. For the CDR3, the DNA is TGTGCCAGCAGCTCCCAGGGGAACACTGAAGCTTTCTTT.